This T cell receptor (beta chain) was sequenced for a study of sequential checkpoint blockade in melanoma. Study context: Randomization was 1:1 between first-line nivolumab→ipilimumab and ipilimumab→nivolumab. Both treatment sequences were followed by maintenance nivolumab.

Germline assignment: CDR1 SGHTS and CDR2 YDEGEE. The CDR3 length is 14 residues. V was cut by 3 bases and J by 5 bases, with 14 bases left in between. Sequencing used immunoSEQ multiplex PCR; TCRdb keeps in-frame clones, though not all of them. The sample carries about 25,000 clones, 75% to 80% recorded once. As for treatment: randomized to nivolumab then ipilimumab (arm A) or the reverse (arm B). None of the patients previously received DNA-damaging chemotherapy. From thawed PBMCs, live CD3+CD8+ cells negative for CD19 and CD56 were sorted. This clone was found once. The material was CD8+ T cells sorted from blood (inferred from file names), obtained from a patient given nivolumab and ipilimumab in sequence. This clonotype was sampled from a human donor with melanoma. The gene calls are TRBV5-8 and TRBJ1-1, with D perhaps TRBD1 (5 bases). The CDR3 region is CASSSTRVWTEAFF. CDR3 in DNA: TGTGCCAGCAGCTCCACCAGGGTTTGGACTGAAGCTTTCTTT.